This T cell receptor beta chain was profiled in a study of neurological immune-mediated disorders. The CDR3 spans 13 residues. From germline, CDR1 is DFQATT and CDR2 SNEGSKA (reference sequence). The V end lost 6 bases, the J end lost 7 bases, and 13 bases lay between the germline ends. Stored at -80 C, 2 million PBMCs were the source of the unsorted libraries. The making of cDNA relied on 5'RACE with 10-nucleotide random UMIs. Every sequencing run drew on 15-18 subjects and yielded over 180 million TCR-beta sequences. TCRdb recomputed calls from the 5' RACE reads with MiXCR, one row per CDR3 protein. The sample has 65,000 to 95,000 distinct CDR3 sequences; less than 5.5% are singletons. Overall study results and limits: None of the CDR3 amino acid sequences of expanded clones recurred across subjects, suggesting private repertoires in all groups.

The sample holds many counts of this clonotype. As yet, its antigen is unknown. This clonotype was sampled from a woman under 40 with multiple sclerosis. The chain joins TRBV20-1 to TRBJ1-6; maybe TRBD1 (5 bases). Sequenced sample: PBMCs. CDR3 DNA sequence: TGCAGTGCCTCCGGGGACCCCAATTCACCCCTCCACTTT. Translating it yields CSASGDPNSPLHF.